This T cell receptor (beta chain) is from a study of T-cell memory formation after mild COVID-19. General observations from the study: Cross-reactive memory apparently joined, as some responding clones appeared in pre-infection memory.

V was cut by 0 bases and J by 3 bases, with 15 bases left in between. Germline CDR1 is SGHRS and CDR2 is YFSETQ. The CDR3 spans 16 residues. Each CDR3 protein gets one entry after TCRdb re-called the 5' RACE reads with MiXCR. Among a few hundred thousand distinct CDR3 sequences listed, around 28% were seen once. A note on this clonotype: Antigen specificity is unknown.

V gene TRBV5-1 combines with J gene TRBJ1-2; D gene unclear. The specimen was PBMCs or a T cell subset sorted from them (not recorded which). The clonotype comes from an adult woman who had mild COVID-19 (a few samples of this study predate the infection). Cell type and time point are not known. The CDR3 sequence is CASSLGEVGFDYGYTF. The DNA of the CDR3 is TGCGCCAGCAGCTTGGGAGAGGTGGGGTTTGACTATGGCTACACCTTC. The full variable domain, its missing parts supplied by reference TRBV5-1 and TRBJ1-2, is KAGVTQTPRYLIKTRGQQVTLSCSPISGHRSVSWYQQTPGQGLQFLFEYFSETQRNKGNFPGRFSGRQFSNSRSEMNVSTLELGDSALYLCASSLGEVGFDYGYTFGSGTRLTVV.